The clone carrying this T cell receptor beta chain was recorded once. These data come from a study of T cell repertoires in cytomegalovirus infection. The CDR3 covers 13 residues. Germline CDR1 reads MNHEY; CDR2 reads SMNVEV (reference sequence). Deletions cut 4 bases from V and 6 bases from J, with 12 bases between. TCRdb re-derived calls from the reads in MiXCR, one entry per CDR3 protein. The repertoire holds roughly 280,000 distinct CDR3 sequences, with approximately 14% as singletons. Sequencing was done on a sample of PBMCs. This chain connects TRBV27 to TRBJ1-1, with D maybe TRBD1 (5 bases). The receptor was isolated from a human donor in good health (CMV status not recorded). Some clones in this sample may be carry-over from other donors' samples. CDR3 DNA sequence: TGTGCCAGCAGTTCCTCCGGACACCCTGAAGCTTTCTTT. This sequence encodes CASSSSGHPEAFF.